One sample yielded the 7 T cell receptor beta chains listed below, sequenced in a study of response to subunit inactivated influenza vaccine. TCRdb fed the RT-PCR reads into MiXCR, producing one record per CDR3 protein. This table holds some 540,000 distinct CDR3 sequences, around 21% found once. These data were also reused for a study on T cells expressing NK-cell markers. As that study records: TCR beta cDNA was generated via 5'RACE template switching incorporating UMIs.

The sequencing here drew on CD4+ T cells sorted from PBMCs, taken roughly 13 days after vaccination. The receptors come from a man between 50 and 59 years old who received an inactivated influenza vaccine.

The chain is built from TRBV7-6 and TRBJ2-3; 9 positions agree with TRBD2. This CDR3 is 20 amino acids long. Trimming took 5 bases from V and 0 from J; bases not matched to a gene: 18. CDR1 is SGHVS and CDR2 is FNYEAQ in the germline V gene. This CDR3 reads CASSPRAGGAFASSTDTQYF. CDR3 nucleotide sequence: TGTGCCAGCAGCCCAAGGGCGGGGGGGGCGTTTGCTTCTAGCACAGATACGCAGTATTTT.

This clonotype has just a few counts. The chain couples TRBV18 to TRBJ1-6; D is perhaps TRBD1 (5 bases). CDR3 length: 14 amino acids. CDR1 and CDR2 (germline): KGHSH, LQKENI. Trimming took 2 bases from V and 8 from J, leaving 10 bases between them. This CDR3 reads CASSPGTEHSPLHF. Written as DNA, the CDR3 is TGTGCCAGCTCACCAGGGACGGAGCATTCACCCCTCCACTTT.

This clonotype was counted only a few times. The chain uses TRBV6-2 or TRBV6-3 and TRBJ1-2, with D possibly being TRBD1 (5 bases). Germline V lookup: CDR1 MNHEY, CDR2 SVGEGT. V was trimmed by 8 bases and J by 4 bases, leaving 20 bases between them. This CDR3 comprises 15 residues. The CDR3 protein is CASDSVSDSTYGYTF. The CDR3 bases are TGTGCCAGCGATAGTGTGAGCGACAGTACCTATGGCTACACCTTC.

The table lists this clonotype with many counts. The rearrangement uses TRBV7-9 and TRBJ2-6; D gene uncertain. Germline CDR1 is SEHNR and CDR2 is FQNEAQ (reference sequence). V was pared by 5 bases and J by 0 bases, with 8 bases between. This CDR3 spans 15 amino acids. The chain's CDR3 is CASSPSLSGANVLTF. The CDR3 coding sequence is TGTGCCAGCAGCCCCTCTCTCTCTGGGGCCAACGTCCTGACTTTC.

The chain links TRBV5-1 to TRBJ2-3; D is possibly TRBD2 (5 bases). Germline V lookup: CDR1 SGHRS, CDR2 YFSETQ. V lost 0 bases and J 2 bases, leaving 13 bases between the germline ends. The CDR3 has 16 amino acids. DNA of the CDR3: TGCGCCAGCAGCTTGGGGACTTCATCAACCACAGATACGCAGTATTTT. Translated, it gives CASSLGTSSTTDTQYF. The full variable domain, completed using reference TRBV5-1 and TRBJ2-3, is KAGVTQTPRYLIKTRGQQVTLSCSPISGHRSVSWYQQTPGQGLQFLFEYFSETQRNKGNFPGRFSGRQFSNSRSEMNVSTLELGDSALYLCASSLGTSSTTDTQYFGPGTRLTVL.

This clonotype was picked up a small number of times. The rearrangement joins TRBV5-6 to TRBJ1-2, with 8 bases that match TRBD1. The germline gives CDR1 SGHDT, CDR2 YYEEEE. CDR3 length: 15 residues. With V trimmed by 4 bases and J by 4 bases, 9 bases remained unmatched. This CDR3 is CASSPPGQGLYGYTF. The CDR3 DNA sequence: TGTGCCAGCAGCCCACCAGGACAGGGACTCTATGGCTACACCTTC.

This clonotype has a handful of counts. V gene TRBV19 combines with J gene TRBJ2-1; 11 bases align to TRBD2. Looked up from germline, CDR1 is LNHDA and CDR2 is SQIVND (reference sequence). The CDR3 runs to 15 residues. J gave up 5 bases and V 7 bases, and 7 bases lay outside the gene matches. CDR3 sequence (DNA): TGTGCCAGTAAAAGGCGACTAGCGGGGAACAATGAGCAGTTCTTC. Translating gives CASKRRLAGNNEQFF.